The 31 T cell receptor beta chains listed next were all sequenced from one sample in a study of shared clonotypes between healthy human individuals. Produced via immunoSEQ multiplex PCR; TCRdb's table is partial and in-frame only. The table lists approximately 500,000 clones, around four fifths of them singletons. Sequenced material: PBMCs. The receptors stem from a woman in her thirties or forties in good health. Some clones in this sample may be carry-over from other donors' samples.

This chain uses TRBV7-9 with TRBJ2-2; D is undetermined. The ends were cut back, 3 bases at V and 7 bases at J, with 6 bases in the middle. The V gene's germline CDR1 is SEHNR and CDR2 FQNEAQ (reference sequence). The CDR3 loop spans 12 amino acids. The CDR3 spells CASSFHSGELFF. In DNA, the CDR3 is TGTGCCAGCAGCTTTCACAGCGGGGAGCTGTTTTTT.

A few counts support this clone. This sequence joins TRBV15 and TRBJ2-5; D may correspond to TRBD1 or TRBD2 (6 bases each). V was clipped by 8 bases and J by 2 bases, with 9 bases between them. The germline V gene has CDR1 LNHNV and CDR2 YYDKDF (reference sequence). The CDR3 is 12 residues long. CDR3 in DNA: TGTGCCACCTTAGGGGGGCAAGAGACCCAGTACTTC. It is translated as CATLGGQETQYF. Variable domain in full (rest from reference TRBV15 and TRBJ2-5): DAMVIQNPRYQVTQFGKPVTLSCSQTLNHNVMYWYQQKSSQAPKLLFHYYDKDFNNEADTPDNFQSRRPNTSFCFLDIRSPGLGDTAMYLCATLGGQETQYFGPGTRLLVL.

This rearrangement joins TRBV6-1 to TRBJ2-4; D is unresolved. The CDR3 runs 13 residues. Germline V gives CDR1 MNHNS, CDR2 SASEGT. V was pared by 1 base and J by 7 bases, with 8 bases between. CDR3 protein: CASSEEYSNIQYF. The CDR3 DNA follows: TGTGCCAGCAGTGAAGAGTACTCCAACATTCAGTACTTC.

The V gene is TRBV7-3, the J gene TRBJ2-4; 10 bases fit TRBD1. The V and J ends lost 3 bases and 5 bases, in that order; junction bases with no gene match: 4. Germline V CDR1 and CDR2: SGHTA, FQGTGA. This CDR3 has 15 amino acids. For the CDR3, the DNA is TGTGCCAGCAGCTTGACAGGGGGCGCTCAAAACATTCAGTACTTC. Its protein is CASSLTGGAQNIQYF.

This chain connects TRBV18 to TRBJ1-4; no firm D call. CDR1 is KGHSH, CDR2 LQKENI, per germline. V lost 0 bases, J lost 5 bases, and 10 bases lay in between. The CDR3 sequence is 15 residues long. DNA of the CDR3: TGTGCCAGCTCACCACCGTCCCAGATGAATGAAAAACTGTTTTTT. This translates into CASSPPSQMNEKLFF.

V usage is TRBV15 and J usage is TRBJ2-3, with 11 bases fitting TRBD2. Trimming removed 0 bases from V and 7 bases from J; junction bases left unmatched: 6. Germline V lookup: CDR1 LNHNV, CDR2 YYDKDF (reference sequence). The CDR3 runs to 16 residues. The CDR3 region has the DNA TGTGCCACCAGCAGAGAGACTAGCGGGATTTCGAATACGCAGTATTTT. It is translated as CATSRETSGISNTQYF.

This rearrangement joins TRBV7-6 to TRBJ2-5; tentatively, D is TRBD1 (6 bases). Per the germline V gene, CDR1 is SGHVS and CDR2 is FNYEAQ. The CDR3 sequence is 13 residues long. Trimming took off 1 base at V and 5 bases at J, with 8 bases between the two ends. CDR3 in amino acids: CASSLGRGETQYF. The CDR3 nucleotides read TGTGCCAGCAGCTTAGGCAGGGGCGAGACCCAGTACTTC.

The chain uses TRBV9 and TRBJ2-1; maybe TRBD2 (5 bases). Trimming left V 0 bases short and J 5 bases short, with 9 bases between. Per germline, CDR1 SGDLS and CDR2 YYNGEE. This CDR3 contains 14 residues. Here the CDR3 DNA reads TGTGCCAGCAGCGTAGGAGGGTTAAACAATGAGCAGTTCTTC. It translates to CASSVGGLNNEQFF.

The table lists this clone with a count of one. The chain combines TRBV29-1 with TRBJ1-4; TRBD1 is a possible D gene (6 bases). CDR3 length: 16 residues. Germline V gene data show CDR1 as SQVTM and CDR2 as ANQGSEA. V was shortened by 4 bases and J by 0 bases, with 15 bases between the two germline ends. CDR3 in amino acids: CSVALGQTTTNEKLFF. The DNA of the CDR3 is TGCAGCGTTGCCCTTGGACAGACAACAACTAATGAAAAACTGTTTTTT.

The rearrangement joins TRBV19 to TRBJ1-5; D unresolved. CDR3 length: 15 amino acids. V gave up 1 base and J gave up 4 bases, with 11 bases separating them. CDR1 LNHDA and CDR2 SQIVND come from the germline V gene (reference sequence). This CDR3 is CASSIGNRRNQPQHF. The CDR3 DNA reads TGTGCCAGTAGTATAGGTAATCGCAGGAATCAGCCCCAGCATTTT.

The J gene is TRBJ2-5, the V gene TRBV19; 8 bases are shared with TRBD2. V lost 1 base, J lost 2 bases, and 6 bases stayed unmatched. In germline, CDR1 is LNHDA, CDR2 SQIVND (reference sequence). The CDR3 length is 16 residues. CDR3 sequence (DNA): TGTGCCAGTAGTATAGGGTCTGCGGGGGGACAAGAGACCCAGTACTTC. Residues: CASSIGSAGGQETQYF.

This rearrangement joins TRBV13 to TRBJ2-3, with D uncertain. Trimming removed 0 bases at V and 1 base at J, with 5 bases between. CDR3 length: 14 residues. CDR1 PRHDT and CDR2 FYEKMQ come from the germline V gene (reference sequence). CDR3 loop: CASSLGRRTDTQYF. As DNA, the CDR3 is TGTGCCAGCAGCTTAGGCCGGCGCACAGATACGCAGTATTTT.

The chain is built from TRBV5-4 and TRBJ2-7, with a possible D match to TRBD1 (6 bases). The ends were cut back, 4 bases at V and 4 bases at J, with 15 bases in the middle. CDR1 and CDR2 (germline): SGHNT, YYREEE (reference sequence). The CDR3 is 14 amino acids. The CDR3 DNA reads TGTGCCAGCAGCCAGGGGACCCTGCTTTACGAGCAGTACTTC. Translated, it gives CASSQGTLLYEQYF.

The rearrangement uses TRBV11-2 and TRBJ2-5, with 13 bases lining up with TRBD2. CDR1 and CDR2 from the germline V gene are SGHAT and FQNNGV. V trimming: 1 base; J trimming: 4 bases; junction bases outside the gene matches: 3. The CDR3 is 16 amino acids. CDR3 region: CASSLGTSGSGETQYF. CDR3 DNA: TGTGCCAGCAGCTTAGGGACTAGCGGGAGTGGAGAGACCCAGTACTTC.

The chain recombines TRBV10-3 with TRBJ2-7; TRBD1 aligns across 7 bases. Germline CDR1 is ENHRY and CDR2 is SYGVKD. The CDR3 consists of 13 residues. Trimming cost V 1 base and J 12 bases; bases outside gene matches: 9. The CDR3 DNA sequence: TGTGCCATCAGTGAGTACTCAGACAGGGTCTTGTACTTC. Amino acids: CAISEYSDRVLYF.

The J gene is TRBJ2-3, the V gene TRBV28; perhaps D is TRBD1 or TRBD2 (5 bases each). The V and J ends lost 10 bases and 2 bases respectively, with 13 bases between them. The V gene's germline CDR1 is MDHEN and CDR2 SYDVKM. The CDR3 length is 13 residues. The CDR3 DNA reads TGTGCCATCCGGGACGACTACACAGATACGCAGTATTTT. The encoded protein is CAIRDDYTDTQYF.

This clone has only one observation. The chain couples TRBV11-2 to TRBJ2-3, with 7 nucleotides matching TRBD1. This CDR3 comprises 15 residues. V gave up 2 bases and J gave up 5 bases; unmatched junction bases: 7. Germline V gives CDR1 SGHAT, CDR2 FQNNGV. The CDR3 DNA is TGTGCCAGCAGCTTAATGCAGGGGGATGGAGATACGCAGTATTTT. It codes for CASSLMQGDGDTQYF. The full variable domain, rest sourced from reference TRBV11-2 and TRBJ2-3, is EAGVAQSPRYKIIEKRQSVAFWCNPISGHATLYWYQQILGQGPKLLIQFQNNGVVDDSQLPKDRFSAERLKGVDSTLKIQPAKLEDSAVYLCASSLMQGDGDTQYFGPGTRLTVL.

This chain connects TRBV5-1 to TRBJ2-1; D gene unclear. Germline V gene lookup returns CDR1 SGHRS and CDR2 YFSETQ. Trimming cost V 5 bases and J 1 base, with 13 bases left between them. There are 15 residues in the CDR3. CDR3 coding DNA: TGCGCCAGCAGGCCCTCGGGCGGATCCTACAATGAGCAGTTCTTC. It encodes CASRPSGGSYNEQFF.

This clone occurred once. The CDR3 protein is CASSFRYSPLHF. The CDR3 bases are TGTGCCAGCAGTTTCCGTTACTCACCCCTCCACTTT. V is TRBV27 and J is TRBJ1-6; no reliable D call. V lost 3 bases, J lost 10 bases, and 7 bases lay in between. The CDR3 has 12 residues. The germline CDR1 and CDR2 sequences are MNHEY and SMNVEV (reference sequence).

V gene TRBV30 combines with J gene TRBJ2-3; the D is unclear. CDR3 size: 14 residues. Trimming left V 5 bases short and J 0 bases short, with 12 bases between. Germline V gene lookup returns CDR1 GTSNPN and CDR2 SVGIG (reference sequence). CDR3 in DNA: TGTGCCTGGGCCAAAGGACGGAGCACAGATACGCAGTATTTT. Translated: CAWAKGRSTDTQYF.

This clone was seen only a few times. Other nucleotide sequences in the sample specify the same CDR3. V is TRBV10-3 and J is TRBJ1-2; D not resolved. Germline CDR1 reads ENHRY; CDR2 reads SYGVKD. CDR3 length equals 12 residues. V was pared by 4 bases and J by 5 bases, with 8 bases between. This CDR3 reads CAISGTGYGYTF. CDR3 DNA sequence: TGTGCCATCAGTGGCACCGGGTATGGCTACACCTTC.

This chain joins TRBV4-1 and TRBJ1-1; perhaps TRBD1 as D (5 bases). The CDR3 length is 15 residues. V gave up 0 bases and J gave up 0 bases, with 8 bases separating them. Germline-derived CDR1 and CDR2 are MGHRA and YSYEKL. CDR3 protein: CASSQEEGVNTEAFF. The CDR3 DNA reads TGCGCCAGCAGCCAAGAAGAAGGGGTGAACACTGAAGCTTTCTTT.

In this sample, this clone turned up once. The V call is TRBV28, the J call TRBJ1-6; TRBD1 matches at 7 bases. This CDR3 contains 16 residues. The trim removed 6 bases at V and 5 bases at J, leaving 10 bases unmatched. Germline V gene lookup returns CDR1 MDHEN and CDR2 SYDVKM. The DNA for the CDR3 is TGTGCCAGCAGCCTCCCGGACAGGAGCAATAATTCACCCCTCCACTTT. This sequence encodes CASSLPDRSNNSPLHF.

This chain links TRBV6-1 with TRBJ2-5; 10 positions match TRBD2. The CDR3 extends over 15 amino acids. The germline V gene has CDR1 MNHNS and CDR2 SASEGT. V was pared by 4 bases and J by 2 bases, with 4 bases of the junction left unmatched. The CDR3 loop is CASSASGGLQETQYF. DNA of the CDR3: TGTGCCAGCAGTGCTAGCGGGGGTCTTCAAGAGACCCAGTACTTC.

This clone was seen a handful of times. CDR3: CSARSAYGYTF. Written as DNA, the CDR3 is TGCAGTGCTAGATCAGCTTATGGCTACACCTTC. V and J are TRBV20-1 and TRBJ1-2, with D uncertain. The CDR3 runs to 11 residues. Trimming shortened V by 2 bases and J by 5 bases, and 6 bases separated the two germline ends. The germline gives CDR1 DFQATT, CDR2 SNEGSKA (reference sequence).

V gene TRBV5-1 combines with J gene TRBJ1-1, with D unresolved. Trimming took off 1 base at V and 6 bases at J, with 13 bases between the two ends. The CDR3 length is 14 residues. Germline values: CDR1 SGHRS, CDR2 YFSETQ. CDR3 sequence: CASSLMGIWAEAFF. The CDR3 DNA sequence: TGCGCCAGCAGCTTGATGGGCATCTGGGCTGAAGCTTTCTTT.

The V call is TRBV25-1, the J call TRBJ2-5; D unclear. Germline assignment: CDR1 MGHDK and CDR2 SYGVNS. The CDR3 length is 9 residues. The CDR3: CALQETQYF. DNA of the CDR3: TGTGCGCTGCAAGAGACCCAGTACTTC.

The rearrangement joins TRBV19 to TRBJ2-7; no clear D gene. CDR1 and CDR2 (germline): LNHDA, SQIVND (reference sequence). There are 15 residues in the CDR3. Trimming removed 5 bases at V and 4 bases at J, with 18 bases between. In nucleotides, the CDR3 is TGTGCCAGTAGTGCCCACCCCACCCTGGCGTACGAGCAGTACTTC. This sequence encodes CASSAHPTLAYEQYF. The entire variable domain, with the rest obtained from reference TRBV19 and TRBJ2-7, is as follows: DGGITQSPKYLFRKEGQNVTLSCEQNLNHDAMYWYRQDPGQGLRLIYYSQIVNDFQKGDIAEGYSVSREKKESFPLTVTSAQKNPTAFYLCASSAHPTLAYEQYFGPGTRLTVT.

V usage is TRBV7-9 and J usage is TRBJ2-4; D uncertain. Trimming cost V 0 bases and J 0 bases, with 12 bases left between them. The CDR3 has 17 amino acids. Germline V lookup: CDR1 SEHNR, CDR2 FQNEAQ (reference sequence). The CDR3 loop is CASSLAGSILAKNIQYF. As DNA, the CDR3 is TGTGCCAGCAGCTTAGCGGGCAGCATCCTAGCCAAAAACATTCAGTACTTC.

The rearrangement links TRBV11-3 to TRBJ2-7, with 8 positions matching TRBD2. Germline lookup yields CDR1 SGHNT and CDR2 YENEEA. V was pared by 2 bases and J by 5 bases, with 5 bases of the junction left unmatched. The CDR3 is 14 residues long. CDR3: CASSLNGRADEQYF. The DNA of the CDR3 is TGTGCCAGCAGCTTAAACGGGAGGGCAGACGAGCAGTACTTC.

The rearrangement links TRBV5-1 to TRBJ1-1, with a tentative D call TRBD1 (5 bases). Germline CDR1 reads SGHRS; CDR2 reads YFSETQ. The CDR3 consists of 14 residues. The V end was cut by 1 base, the J end by 0 bases, with 7 bases between. The CDR3 bases are TGCGCCAGCAGCTTGAGGGGCATGAACACTGAAGCTTTCTTT. This encodes CASSLRGMNTEAFF.